Below, 2 T cell receptor beta chains from the same sample are listed, as sequenced in a study of identical twins. TCRdb itself ran the 5' RACE reads through MiXCR, one entry per CDR3 protein. The sample lists approximately 500,000 distinct CDR3 sequences; approximately 25% were seen once. These data were also filed under a second study, of T cells expressing NK-cell markers.

Sample: CD4+ T cells sorted from blood. The receptors shown here come from a woman aged 18-29 years in good health.

The chain links TRBV9 to TRBJ1-1; the D gene is possibly TRBD1 (5 bases). This CDR3 region has 15 residues. Per the germline V gene, CDR1 is SGDLS and CDR2 is YYNGEE. Trimming took 3 bases from V and 0 from J, leaving 12 bases between them. CDR3 in DNA: TGTGCCAGCAGCGCTCGACAGATCTTGAACACTGAAGCTTTCTTT. Encoded protein: CASSARQILNTEAFF.

The chain has TRBV20-1 and TRBJ2-7; possibly TRBD1 for D (6 bases). The CDR3 spans 14 residues. The V and J ends lost 3 bases and 2 bases respectively, with 14 bases between them. The V gene's germline CDR1 is DFQATT and CDR2 SNEGSKA (reference sequence). As DNA, the CDR3 is TGCAGTGCTAGGCCAGAACAGGGAACCTACGAGCAGTACTTC. As protein: CSARPEQGTYEQYF.